Presented here are 7 T cell receptor beta chains from one specimen sequenced in a study of blood T cells in healthy people across ages. It was with a sample-barcoded 5' primer and a J-beta primer mix that a second PCR of about 6 to 12 cycles was run. Via MiXCR, TCRdb re-called the 5' RACE reads, giving one row per CDR3 protein. The table includes about 780,000 distinct CDR3 sequences, roughly 60% detected once. Material for sequencing was blood. All receptors derive from a man aged 30 to 45 in good health.

J is TRBJ2-5 and V is TRBV5-5; D not resolved. V lost 1 base, J lost 4 bases, and 8 bases lay in between. The length of the CDR3 is 13 residues. CDR1 SGHKS and CDR2 YYEKEE come from the germline V gene (reference sequence). The CDR3 bases are TGTGCCAGCAGCTTGCAGGTTGTAGAGACCCAGTACTTC. It translates to CASSLQVVETQYF.

V gene TRBV7-9 combines with J gene TRBJ2-5; D is unresolved. Germline V CDR1 and CDR2: SEHNR, FQNEAQ (reference sequence). CDR3 length: 15 residues. Trimming pared 3 bases from V and 2 bases from J, leaving 13 bases between. For the CDR3, the DNA is TGTGCCAGCAGCTTCTCCGCGTCAGTTCAAGAGACCCAGTACTTC. Protein: CASSFSASVQETQYF. Combining the CDR3 with reference TRBV7-9 and TRBJ2-5 gives the whole variable domain DTGVSQNPRHKITKRGQNVTFRCDPISEHNRLYWYRQTLGQGPEFLTYFQNEAQLEKSRLLSDRFSAERPKGSFSTLEIQRTEQGDSAMYLCASSFSASVQETQYFGPGTRLLVL.

CDR3 residues: CASSLGVRQPQHF. The CDR3 DNA follows: TGTGCCAGCAGTCTCGGGGTGCGTCAGCCCCAGCATTTT. The V call is TRBV28, the J call TRBJ1-5; D is unclear. The V gene's germline CDR1 is MDHEN and CDR2 SYDVKM. Trimming pared 5 bases from V and 6 bases from J, leaving 11 bases between. This CDR3 is built from 13 residues.

The chain couples TRBV7-9 to TRBJ2-2; a weak D match, TRBD2 (5 bases). The V end was cut by 0 bases, the J end by 8 bases, with 13 bases between. The CDR3 spans 15 residues. Germline CDR1 and CDR2: SEHNR and FQNEAQ (reference sequence). The DNA for the CDR3 is TGTGCCAGCAGCTTAGCAGCGGTTCCCGGAGGGGAGCTGTTTTTT. Its protein is CASSLAAVPGGELFF.

To note about this clonotype: A junction end diverges from the germline sequence, so it may reflect a read error. The chain links TRBV7-6 to TRBJ1-2; D is perhaps TRBD1 (5 bases). Per the germline V gene, CDR1 is SGHVS and CDR2 is FNYEAQ. The CDR3 length is 14 residues. The CDR3 reads CASSSTVGEYGYTF. CDR3 bases: TGTGCCAGCAGCTCCACGGTGGGGGAGTATGGTTACACCTTC.

This chain uses TRBV5-5 with TRBJ1-2, with TRBD1 matching 10 bases. Germline trimming cut 0 bases from V and 8 bases from J; bases unmatched to any gene: 10. Per the germline V gene, CDR1 is SGHKS and CDR2 is YYEKEE (reference sequence). CDR3 length: 16 residues. Here the CDR3 reads CASSLDVWDRGGGYTF. Here the CDR3 DNA reads TGTGCCAGCAGCTTGGATGTGTGGGACAGGGGTGGCGGCTACACCTTC.

The rearrangement joins TRBV6-2 or TRBV6-3 to TRBJ2-3, with D perhaps given as TRBD1 or TRBD2 (5 bases each). With 7 bases removed from V and 5 bases from J, the gap between germline ends came to 22 bases. Germline CDR1 and CDR2: MNHEY and SVGEGT. The CDR3 is 16 residues long. The CDR3 DNA is TGTGCCAGCACCACCACCGGGGAAGGGGCGGTAGATACGCAGTATTTT. Its translation is CASTTTGEGAVDTQYF.